Included here is one TCR beta chain sequence, with context. Its specificity is not known. The PCR was carried out with 60 Vbeta primers and 13 Jbeta primers. TCRdb keeps only in-frame clones here, not all; method: immunoSEQ multiplex PCR. The sample has around 130,000 clones; more than 55% are singletons. CDR3 length: 13 residues. Trimming removed 4 bases at V and 7 bases at J, with 14 bases between. In germline, CDR1 is SGDLS, CDR2 YYNGEE. This record comes from a study of cytomegalovirus exposure and HLA in healthy donors. Whole-study results and caveats: Reportedly, fewer N-insertions than the approximately 700-donor mean appeared in an Asian-associated ancestry cluster in a later analysis. It was reported that the classifier diagnosed cytomegalovirus status with high specificity and sensitivity in both the original and validation cohorts. Analysis was performed later, and it showed HLA-associated TCR beta chains to be more clonally expanded than equally common others.

The chain combines TRBV9 with TRBJ1-2, with D maybe TRBD1 (5 bases). Source material: PBMCs. The origin of this receptor is a man aged 18-30 years in good health and CMV-seronegative. This CDR3 is CASSLQDGVGYTF. DNA of the CDR3: TGTGCCAGCAGCCTACAGGATGGGGTTGGCTACACCTTC.